The clone carrying this T cell receptor (beta chain) was picked up many times. TCRdb analysed the 5' RACE reads with MiXCR anew, one entry per CDR3 protein. Found here are roughly 27,000 distinct CDR3 sequences, 5% of them singletons; the top ten hold roughly two fifths. The data were obtained in a study of T cells after yellow fever vaccination. Whole-study context: Where fractions had low cell numbers, libraries were prepared from them with the SMART-Seq v4 Ultra Low Input RNA kit.

The CDR3 is 14 residues long. V dropped 3 bases and J dropped 6 bases, with 12 bases sitting between them. The chain uses TRBV23-1 and TRBJ1-5, with D maybe TRBD1 (6 bases). TRBV23-1 is noted as an ORF with a role that remains uncertain. This receptor was taken from a man aged 25 to 40 who received the YFV17D yellow fever vaccine. Specimen: CD8+ T cells sorted from PBMCs, collected 10 days after the yellow fever booster vaccination. The CDR3 nucleotides read TGCGCCAGCAGTCATCTCCCAGGGGTTCAGCCCCAGCATTTT. It translates to CASSHLPGVQPQHF.